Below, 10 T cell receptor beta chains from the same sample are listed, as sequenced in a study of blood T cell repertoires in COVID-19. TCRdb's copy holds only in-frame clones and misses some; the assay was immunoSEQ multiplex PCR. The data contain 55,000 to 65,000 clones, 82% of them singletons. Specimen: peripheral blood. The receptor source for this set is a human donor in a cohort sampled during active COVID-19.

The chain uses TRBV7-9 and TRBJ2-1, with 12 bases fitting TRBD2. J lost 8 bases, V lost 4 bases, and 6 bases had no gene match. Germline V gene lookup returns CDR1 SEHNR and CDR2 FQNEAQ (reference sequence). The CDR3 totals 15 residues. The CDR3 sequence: CASSSLAGGWDEQFF. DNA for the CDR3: TGTGCCAGCAGCTCCCTAGCGGGGGGGTGGGATGAGCAGTTCTTC.

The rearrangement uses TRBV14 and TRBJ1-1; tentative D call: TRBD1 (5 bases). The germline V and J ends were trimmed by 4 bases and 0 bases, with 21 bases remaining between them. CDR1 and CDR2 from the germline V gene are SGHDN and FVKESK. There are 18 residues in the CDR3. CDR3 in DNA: TGTGCCAGCAGCCGGGCTGGAAGGGGCGGGGGTATGAACACTGAAGCTTTCTTT. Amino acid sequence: CASSRAGRGGGMNTEAFF.

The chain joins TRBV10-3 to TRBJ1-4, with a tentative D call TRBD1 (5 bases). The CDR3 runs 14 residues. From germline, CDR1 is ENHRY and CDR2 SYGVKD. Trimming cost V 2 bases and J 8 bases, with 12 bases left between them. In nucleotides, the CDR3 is TGTGCCATCAGTGAGGCGGGGGTCGGGGAAAAACTGTTTTTT. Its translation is CAISEAGVGEKLFF.

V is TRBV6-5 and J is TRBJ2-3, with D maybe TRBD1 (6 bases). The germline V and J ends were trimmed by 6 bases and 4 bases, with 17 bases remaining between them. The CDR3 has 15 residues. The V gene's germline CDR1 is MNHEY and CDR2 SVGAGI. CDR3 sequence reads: CASSLQQGRSDTQYF. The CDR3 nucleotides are TGTGCCAGCAGCCTCCAACAGGGACGGTCAGATACGCAGTATTTT.

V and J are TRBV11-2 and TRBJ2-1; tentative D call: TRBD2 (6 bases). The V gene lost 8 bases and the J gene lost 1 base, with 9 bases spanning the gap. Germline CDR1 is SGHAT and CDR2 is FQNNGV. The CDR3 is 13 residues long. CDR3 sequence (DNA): TGTGCCAGCTCTAGCGAGTCCTACAATGAGCAGTTCTTC. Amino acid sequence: CASSSESYNEQFF.

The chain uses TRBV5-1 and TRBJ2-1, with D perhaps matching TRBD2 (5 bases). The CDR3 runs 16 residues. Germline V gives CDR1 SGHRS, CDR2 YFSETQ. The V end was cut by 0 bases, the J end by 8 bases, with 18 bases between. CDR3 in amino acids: CASSLAPLDSGHEQFF. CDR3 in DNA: TGCGCCAGCAGCTTGGCCCCCCTGGACTCAGGCCATGAGCAGTTCTTC.

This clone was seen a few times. CDR3 region: CASGPGTGEIDEQFF. DNA of the CDR3: TGTGCTAGTGGCCCCGGGACAGGGGAAATCGATGAGCAGTTCTTC. The V call is TRBV12-5, the J call TRBJ2-1; 10 bases match TRBD1. This CDR3 spans 15 amino acids. Germline V lookup: CDR1 LGHNT, CDR2 FRNRAP. The J segment lost 8 bases and the V segment lost 6 bases, leaving 10 bases of the junction unmatched.

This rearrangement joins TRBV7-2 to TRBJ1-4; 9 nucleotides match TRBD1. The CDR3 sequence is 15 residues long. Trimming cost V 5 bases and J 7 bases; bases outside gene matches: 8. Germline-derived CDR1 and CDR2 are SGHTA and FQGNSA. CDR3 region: CASSVPGTGFEKLFF. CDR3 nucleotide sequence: TGTGCCAGCAGCGTCCCCGGGACAGGGTTTGAAAAACTGTTTTTT.

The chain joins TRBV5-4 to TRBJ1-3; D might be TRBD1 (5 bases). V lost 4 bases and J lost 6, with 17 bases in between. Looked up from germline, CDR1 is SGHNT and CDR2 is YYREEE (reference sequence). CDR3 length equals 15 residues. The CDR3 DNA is TGTGCCAGCAGCCCCGCCGGGGGACCAACAAACACCATATATTTT. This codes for CASSPAGGPTNTIYF.

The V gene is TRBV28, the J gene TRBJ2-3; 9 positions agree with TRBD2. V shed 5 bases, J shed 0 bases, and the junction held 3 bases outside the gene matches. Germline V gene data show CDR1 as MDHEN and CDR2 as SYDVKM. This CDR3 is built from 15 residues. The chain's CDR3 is CASSKAGGSTDTQYF. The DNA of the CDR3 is TGTGCCAGCAGTAAAGCGGGGGGAAGCACAGATACGCAGTATTTT.